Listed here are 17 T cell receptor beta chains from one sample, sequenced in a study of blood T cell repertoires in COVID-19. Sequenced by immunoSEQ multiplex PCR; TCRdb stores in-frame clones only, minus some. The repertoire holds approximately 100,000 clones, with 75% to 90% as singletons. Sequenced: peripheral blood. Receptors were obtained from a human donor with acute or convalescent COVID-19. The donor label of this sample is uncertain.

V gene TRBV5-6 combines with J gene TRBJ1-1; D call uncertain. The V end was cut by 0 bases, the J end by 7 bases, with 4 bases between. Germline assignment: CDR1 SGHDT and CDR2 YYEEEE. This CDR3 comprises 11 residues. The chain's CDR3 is CASSLASEAFF. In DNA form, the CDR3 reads TGTGCCAGCAGCTTGGCCAGTGAAGCTTTCTTT.

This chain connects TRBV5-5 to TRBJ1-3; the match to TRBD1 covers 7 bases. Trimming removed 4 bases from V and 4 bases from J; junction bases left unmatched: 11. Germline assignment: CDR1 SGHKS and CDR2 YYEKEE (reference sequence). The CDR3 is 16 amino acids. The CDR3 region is CASSGILQGRGNTIYF. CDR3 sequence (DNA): TGTGCCAGCAGCGGAATATTACAGGGGCGGGGAAACACCATATATTTT.

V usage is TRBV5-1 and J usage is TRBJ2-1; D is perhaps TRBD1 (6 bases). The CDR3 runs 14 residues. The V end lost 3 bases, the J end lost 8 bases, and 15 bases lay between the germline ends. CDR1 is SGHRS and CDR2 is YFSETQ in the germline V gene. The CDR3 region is CASSWSRGFDEQFF. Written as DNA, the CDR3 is TGCGCCAGCAGCTGGAGCAGGGGATTCGATGAGCAGTTCTTC.

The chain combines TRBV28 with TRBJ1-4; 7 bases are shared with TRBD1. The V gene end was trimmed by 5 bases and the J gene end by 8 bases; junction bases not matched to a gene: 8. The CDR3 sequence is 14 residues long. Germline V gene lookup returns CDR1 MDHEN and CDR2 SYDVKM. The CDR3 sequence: CASSRVGGWEKLFF. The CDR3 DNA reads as TGTGCCAGCAGTCGGGTAGGGGGCTGGGAAAAACTGTTTTTT.

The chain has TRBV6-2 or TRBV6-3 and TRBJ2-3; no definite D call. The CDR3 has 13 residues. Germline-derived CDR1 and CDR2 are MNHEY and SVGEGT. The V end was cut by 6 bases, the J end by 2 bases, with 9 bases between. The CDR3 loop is CASSFDNTDTQYF. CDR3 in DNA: TGTGCCAGCAGCTTCGACAACACAGATACGCAGTATTTT.

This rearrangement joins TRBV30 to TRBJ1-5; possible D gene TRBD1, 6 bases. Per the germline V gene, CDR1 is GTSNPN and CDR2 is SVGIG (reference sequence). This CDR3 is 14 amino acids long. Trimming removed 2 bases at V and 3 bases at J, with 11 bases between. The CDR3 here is CAWSRDTYNQPQHF. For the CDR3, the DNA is TGTGCCTGGAGTCGGGACACCTACAATCAGCCCCAGCATTTT.

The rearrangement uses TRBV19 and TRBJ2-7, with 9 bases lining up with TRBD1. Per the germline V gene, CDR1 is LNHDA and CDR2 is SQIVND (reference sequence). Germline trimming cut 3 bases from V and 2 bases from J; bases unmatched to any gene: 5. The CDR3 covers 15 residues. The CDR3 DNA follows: TGTGCCAGTAGTATTCAGGACAGGGGCCCCTACGAGCAGTACTTC. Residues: CASSIQDRGPYEQYF.

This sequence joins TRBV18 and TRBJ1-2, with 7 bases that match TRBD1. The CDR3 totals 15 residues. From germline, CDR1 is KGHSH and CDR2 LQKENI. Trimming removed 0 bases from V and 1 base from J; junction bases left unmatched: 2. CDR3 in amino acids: CASSPPGQYNYGYTF. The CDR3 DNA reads TGTGCCAGCTCACCACCGGGACAGTATAACTATGGCTACACCTTC.

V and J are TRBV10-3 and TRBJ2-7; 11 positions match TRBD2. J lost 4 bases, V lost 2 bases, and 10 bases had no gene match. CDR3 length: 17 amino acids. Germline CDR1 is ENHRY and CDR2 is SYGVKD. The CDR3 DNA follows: TGTGCCATCAGTGAGACCCCAGTTACTAGCGGGGGATACGAGCAGTACTTC. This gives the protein CAISETPVTSGGYEQYF.

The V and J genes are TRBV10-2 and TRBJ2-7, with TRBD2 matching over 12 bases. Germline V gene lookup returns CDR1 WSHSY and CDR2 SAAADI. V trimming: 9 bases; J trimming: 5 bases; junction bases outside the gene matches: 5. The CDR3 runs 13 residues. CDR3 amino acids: CASISSGRDEQYF. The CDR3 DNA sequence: TGCGCCAGTATATCTAGCGGGAGGGACGAGCAGTACTTC.

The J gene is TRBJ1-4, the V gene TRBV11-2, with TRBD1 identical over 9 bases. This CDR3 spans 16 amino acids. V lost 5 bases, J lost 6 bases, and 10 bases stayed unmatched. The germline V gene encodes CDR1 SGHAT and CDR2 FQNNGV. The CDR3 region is CASSPLGGQGYEKLFF. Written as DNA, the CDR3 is TGTGCCAGCAGCCCGCTTGGGGGACAGGGTTATGAAAAACTGTTTTTT.

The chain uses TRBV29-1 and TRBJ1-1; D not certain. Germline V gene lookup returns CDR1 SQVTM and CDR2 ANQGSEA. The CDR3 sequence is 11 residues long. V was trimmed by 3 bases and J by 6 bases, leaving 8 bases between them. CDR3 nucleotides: TGCAGCGTTGATCGTCGGGCTGAAGCTTTCTTT. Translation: CSVDRRAEAFF.

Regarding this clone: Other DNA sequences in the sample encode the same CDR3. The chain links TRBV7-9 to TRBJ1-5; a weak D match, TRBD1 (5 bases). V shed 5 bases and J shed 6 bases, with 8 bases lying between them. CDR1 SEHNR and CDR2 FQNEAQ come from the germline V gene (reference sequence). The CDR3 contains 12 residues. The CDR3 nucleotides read TGTGCCAGCAGCCTTAGGGGTCAGCCCCAGCATTTT. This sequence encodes CASSLRGQPQHF.

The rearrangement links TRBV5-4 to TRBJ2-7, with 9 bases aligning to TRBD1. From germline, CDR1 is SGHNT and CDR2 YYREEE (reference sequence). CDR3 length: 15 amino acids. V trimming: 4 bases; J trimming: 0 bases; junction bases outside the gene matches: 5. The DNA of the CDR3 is TGTGCCAGCAGCATGGGGACAGGGCGCTCCTACGAGCAGTACTTC. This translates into CASSMGTGRSYEQYF.

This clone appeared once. Here the CDR3 DNA reads TGTGCCAGCAGCTCCGGACTAGCGGGGACGGAGACCCAGTACTTC. Translating it yields CASSSGLAGTETQYF. The chain joins TRBV7-2 to TRBJ2-5; 12 positions match TRBD2. The CDR3 contains 15 residues. Trimming took 4 bases from V and 5 from J; bases not matched to a gene: 5. Germline loops: CDR1 SGHTA, CDR2 FQGNSA. Full variable domain (missing parts from reference TRBV7-2 and TRBJ2-5): GAGVSQSPSNKVTEKGKDVELRCDPISGHTALYWYRQSLGQGLEFLIYFQGNSAPDKSGLPSDRFSAERTGGSVSTLTIQRTQQEDSAVYLCASSSGLAGTETQYFGPGTRLLVL.

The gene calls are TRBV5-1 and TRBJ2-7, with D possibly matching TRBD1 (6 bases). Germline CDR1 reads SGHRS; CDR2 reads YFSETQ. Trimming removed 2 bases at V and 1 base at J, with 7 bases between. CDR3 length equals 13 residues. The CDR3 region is CASSFQGSYEQYF. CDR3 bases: TGCGCCAGCAGCTTTCAGGGGTCCTACGAGCAGTACTTC.

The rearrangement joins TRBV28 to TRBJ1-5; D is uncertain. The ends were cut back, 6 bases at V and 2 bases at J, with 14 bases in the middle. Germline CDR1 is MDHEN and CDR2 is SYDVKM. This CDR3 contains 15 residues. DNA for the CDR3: TGTGCCAGCAGCCCCCCGGGAGGTGGCAATCAGCCCCAGCATTTT. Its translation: CASSPPGGGNQPQHF.